These 10 T cell receptor beta chains share one sample of origin, sequenced in a study of T cell responses to AZD1222 COVID-19 vaccine. Here immunoSEQ multiplex PCR was the method, and the copy in TCRdb shows in-frame clones only, minus some. The repertoire holds 150,000 to 200,000 clones, with more than 80% as singletons. Sequences were derived from peripheral blood, sampled 28 days after the second dose of the MenACWY control vaccine. Source of these receptors: an adult who received the MenACWY meningococcal vaccine as a control.

This chain connects TRBV4-1 to TRBJ2-3; a possible D gene is TRBD2 (6 bases). The CDR3 is 16 residues long. V was cut by 3 bases and J by 0 bases, with 13 bases left in between. Germline V gene lookup returns CDR1 MGHRA and CDR2 YSYEKL. CDR3 amino acids: CASSHLADTSTDTQYF. In nucleotides, the CDR3 is TGCGCCAGCAGCCATTTAGCGGATACGAGCACAGATACGCAGTATTTT.

V is TRBV28 and J is TRBJ2-7, with TRBD1 identical over 7 bases. This CDR3 has 12 amino acids. Germline V gene lookup returns CDR1 MDHEN and CDR2 SYDVKM. V was clipped by 4 bases and J by 5 bases; unmatched bases: 2. CDR3 in DNA: TGTGCCAGCAGTTCCGACAGGGACGAGCAGTACTTC. Its translation is CASSSDRDEQYF.

The chain is built from TRBV9 and TRBJ1-2; tentatively, D is TRBD1 (5 bases). In germline, CDR1 is SGDLS, CDR2 YYNGEE. V lost 3 bases and J 8 bases, leaving 14 bases between the germline ends. The CDR3 runs 13 residues. The CDR3 bases are TGTGCCAGCAGCGCTCAGGCGTCAGGGGGCTACACCTTC. It encodes CASSAQASGGYTF.

CDR3 sequence reads: CASSGGATGELFF. CDR3 nucleotides: TGTGCCAGCAGCGGAGGGGCGACCGGGGAGCTGTTTTTT. This sequence joins TRBV7-3 and TRBJ2-2, with D perhaps matching TRBD2 (6 bases). Trimming pared 5 bases from V and 5 bases from J, leaving 9 bases between. CDR1 and CDR2 (germline): SGHTA, FQGTGA. This CDR3 has 13 amino acids.

This chain joins TRBV14 and TRBJ2-1; TRBD2 aligns across 9 bases. The CDR3 runs to 18 residues. V gave up 2 bases and J gave up 0 bases; unmatched junction bases: 8. Germline assignment: CDR1 SGHDN and CDR2 FVKESK. The CDR3 here is CASSQLTRSGSSYNEQFF. The DNA of the CDR3 is TGTGCCAGCAGCCAACTAACCCGTAGCGGGAGCTCCTACAATGAGCAGTTCTTC.

The V call is TRBV5-1, the J call TRBJ2-7; 8 nucleotides agree with TRBD2. CDR3 length: 14 amino acids. J was trimmed by 2 bases and V by 4 bases; bases with no gene match: 5. Germline values: CDR1 SGHRS, CDR2 YFSETQ. CDR3 DNA: TGCGCCAGCAGCGACCAACTAGCGGCCTACGAGCAGTACTTC. Protein product: CASSDQLAAYEQYF.

This clone was counted a single time. The genes are TRBV28 and TRBJ1-5, with TRBD1 as a possible D gene (5 bases). V was trimmed by 6 bases and J by 4 bases, leaving 7 bases between them. The CDR3 totals 12 residues. Germline V gene lookup returns CDR1 MDHEN and CDR2 SYDVKM. CDR3 bases: TGTGCCAGCAGACAGGCTAATCAGCCCCAGCATTTT. It translates to CASRQANQPQHF. Full variable domain (remainder filled in from reference TRBV28 and TRBJ1-5): DVKVTQSSRYLVKRTGEKVFLECVQDMDHENMFWYRQDPGLGLRLIYFSYDVKMKEKGDIPEGYSVSREKKERFSLILESASTNQTSMYLCASRQANQPQHFGDGTRLSIL.

This rearrangement joins TRBV18 to TRBJ1-1; D ambiguous. The CDR3 runs 14 residues. V was trimmed by 3 bases and J by 1 base, leaving 9 bases between them. Germline CDR1 KGHSH, CDR2 LQKENI. The CDR3 coding sequence is TGTGCCAGCTCACCGGGCTCACCGAACACTGAAGCTTTCTTT. It specifies CASSPGSPNTEAFF.

The V and J genes are TRBV6-5 and TRBJ2-3; tentative D call: TRBD1 (5 bases). The CDR3 extends over 12 amino acids. V shed 11 bases and J shed 2 bases, with 11 bases lying between them. Germline loops: CDR1 MNHEY, CDR2 SVGAGI. As DNA, the CDR3 is TGTGCCTCCGGCAGGGTCACAGATACGCAGTATTTT. It translates to CASGRVTDTQYF.

J is TRBJ2-1 and V is TRBV5-1; unclear D gene. This CDR3 region has 13 residues. The V and J ends lost 0 bases and 5 bases respectively, with 6 bases between them. CDR1 is SGHRS, CDR2 YFSETQ, per germline. The DNA of the CDR3 is TGCGCCAGCAGCTTGGGGCCTAACAATGAGCAGTTCTTC. Its protein product is CASSLGPNNEQFF.